What follows are 23 T cell receptor beta chains derived from one specimen sequenced in a study of T-cell memory formation after mild COVID-19. In TCRdb, the 5' RACE reads were re-called with MiXCR into one record per CDR3 protein. The sample has tens of thousands of distinct CDR3 sequences, approximately 9.6% seen once. The specimen sequenced was PBMCs or a T cell subset sorted from them (not recorded which). Every receptor here comes from an adult woman who had mild COVID-19 (a few samples of this study predate the infection). Cell type and time point are not known.

The chain carries TRBV6-5 and TRBJ1-2, with D possibly matching TRBD1 (5 bases). The CDR3 has 12 amino acids. Germline assignment: CDR1 MNHEY and CDR2 SVGAGI. The V end lost 4 bases, the J end lost 7 bases, and 10 bases lay between the germline ends. The CDR3 protein is CASSSRGAGYTF. The CDR3 region has the DNA TGTGCCAGCAGTTCAAGAGGGGCTGGCTACACCTTC.

This chain links TRBV11-3 with TRBJ2-1, with D unresolved. The CDR3 is 15 residues long. CDR1 SGHNT and CDR2 YENEEA come from the germline V gene. Between the trimmed V and J ends, which lost 5 bases and 9 bases, there was a span of 20 bases. DNA of the CDR3: TGTGCCAGCAGCCGAGCTAGTGCCAGGATGGGTGAGCAGTTCTTC. Protein sequence: CASSRASARMGEQFF.

The J gene is TRBJ2-3, the V gene TRBV4-1, with 14 bases that match TRBD2. CDR3 size: 20 residues. The germline V gene encodes CDR1 MGHRA and CDR2 YSYEKL. With V trimmed by 3 bases and J by 4 bases, 15 bases remained unmatched. The CDR3 protein is CASSHHRLAGGRIYPDTQYF. CDR3 nucleotides: TGCGCCAGCAGCCACCATCGACTAGCGGGGGGGCGAATCTATCCAGATACGCAGTATTTT.

This clonotype turned up a few times. V is TRBV30 and J is TRBJ1-3; D may be TRBD1 (6 bases). This CDR3 has 16 amino acids. Germline CDR1 GTSNPN, CDR2 SVGIG (reference sequence). Trimming cost V 5 bases and J 0 bases, with 17 bases left between them. In DNA, the CDR3 is TGTGCCTGGGCGGGACACCGGCTAAACTCTGGAAACACCATATATTTT. Translated: CAWAGHRLNSGNTIYF.

The rearrangement uses TRBV7-2 and TRBJ2-7; D remains unclear. With 2 bases removed from V and 2 bases from J, the gap between germline ends came to 10 bases. Germline values: CDR1 SGHTA, CDR2 FQGNSA. The CDR3 extends over 14 amino acids. The CDR3 protein is CASSLIAVTYEQYF. CDR3 bases: TGTGCCAGCAGCTTAATCGCAGTAACCTACGAGCAGTACTTC.

This clonotype occurred many times. The rearrangement links TRBV10-3 to TRBJ2-3; the match to TRBD2 covers 7 bases. V gave up 9 bases and J gave up 0 bases; unmatched junction bases: 9. This CDR3 is 15 amino acids long. Germline values: CDR1 ENHRY, CDR2 SYGVKD. For the CDR3, the DNA is TGTGCCATACGCAGACTAGCACTTAGCACAGATACGCAGTATTTT. Amino acid sequence: CAIRRLALSTDTQYF.

The chain couples TRBV20-1 to TRBJ1-5; D is uncertain. This CDR3 spans 13 amino acids. The V gene lost 3 bases and the J gene lost 4 bases, with 10 bases spanning the gap. From germline, CDR1 is DFQATT and CDR2 SNEGSKA (reference sequence). The CDR3 nucleotides are TGCAGTGCTAGGGGGTCTTGGAATCAGCCCCAGCATTTT. Encoded protein: CSARGSWNQPQHF.

At least ten counts were recorded for this clonotype. This rearrangement joins TRBV12-3 or TRBV12-4 to TRBJ2-7, with D perhaps matching TRBD2 (5 bases). V lost 7 bases and J lost 6, with 16 bases in between. The CDR3 has 13 residues. CDR3 residues: CASTRSSGFEQYF. CDR3 bases: TGTGCCAGCACCCGCAGCTCGGGGTTCGAGCAGTACTTC.

This clonotype appeared a few times. The V gene is TRBV20-1, the J gene TRBJ2-7, with D tentatively TRBD1 or TRBD2 (5 bases each). Germline V gene lookup returns CDR1 DFQATT and CDR2 SNEGSKA (reference sequence). V lost 5 bases, J lost 3 bases, and 11 bases lay in between. This CDR3 spans 12 amino acids. The CDR3 nucleotides are TGCAGTGCTCCCGGGACCCTCTACGAGCAGTACTTC. This sequence encodes CSAPGTLYEQYF.

The V call is TRBV7-3, the J call TRBJ2-7; 8 bases align to TRBD1. The J segment lost 2 bases and the V segment lost 4 bases, leaving 7 bases of the junction unmatched. This CDR3 spans 15 amino acids. Germline V gene data show CDR1 as SGHTA and CDR2 as FQGTGA. CDR3 coding DNA: TGTGCCAGCAGCTCGGACAGGGCTGATCCCTACGAGCAGTACTTC. Residues: CASSSDRADPYEQYF.

This clonotype was counted a few times. The chain joins TRBV21-1 to TRBJ2-2; the D segment call TRBD2 is taken from the table without a DNA check. TRBV21-1 is classified as a pseudogene. CDR3 length: 21 amino acids. CDR3 residues: CASSKASSGTSGRKNTGELFF. The CDR3 bases are TGTGCCAGCAGCAAAGCCTCCTCCGGGACTAGCGGGAGAAAGAACACCGGGGAGCTGTTTTTT.

At least ten counts were recorded for this clonotype. The chain has TRBV4-2 and TRBJ2-1, with 9 bases aligning to TRBD2. This CDR3 comprises 17 residues. With V trimmed by 3 bases and J by 2 bases, 8 bases remained unmatched. CDR1 is LGHNA, CDR2 YNFKEQ, per germline. CDR3 residues: CASSQEGSSGAYNEQFF. CDR3 bases: TGTGCCAGCAGCCAGGAGGGGTCTAGCGGGGCCTACAATGAGCAGTTCTTC.

The V and J genes are TRBV30 and TRBJ2-1; unclear D gene. CDR1 is GTSNPN and CDR2 is SVGIG in the germline V gene (reference sequence). This CDR3 is 12 amino acids long. Between the trimmed V and J ends, which lost 2 bases and 3 bases, there was a span of 5 bases. The CDR3 loop reads CAWSRNYNEQFF. As DNA, the CDR3 is TGTGCCTGGAGTAGGAACTACAATGAGCAGTTCTTC.

Only a few counts were recorded for this clonotype. The genes are TRBV2 and TRBJ2-5; possible D gene TRBD1, 6 bases. Deletions cut 8 bases from V and 4 bases from J, with 20 bases between. Germline V CDR1 and CDR2: SNHLY, FYNNEI. The CDR3 runs to 15 residues. The CDR3 sequence: CASYGYREVRETQYF. In nucleotides, the CDR3 is TGTGCCAGCTATGGGTACAGGGAAGTTCGAGAGACCCAGTACTTC. The full variable domain, in which reference TRBV2 and TRBJ2-5 provide the parts outside the CDR3, is EPEVTQTPSHQVTQMGQEVILRCVPISNHLYFYWYRQILGQKVEFLVSFYNNEISEKSEIFDDQFSVERPDGSNFTLKIRSTKLEDSAMYFCASYGYREVRETQYFGPGTRLLVL.

This clonotype has ten or more counts. This chain connects TRBV7-2 to TRBJ2-3, with D tentatively TRBD2 (6 bases). Germline CDR1 is SGHTA and CDR2 is FQGNSA. V dropped 0 bases and J dropped 6 bases, with 13 bases sitting between them. The CDR3 runs to 15 residues. The CDR3 is CASSLAAGGADTQYF. As DNA, the CDR3 is TGTGCCAGCAGCTTAGCGGCCGGGGGAGCTGATACGCAGTATTTT.

This clonotype occurred many times. This chain joins TRBV12-3 or TRBV12-4 and TRBJ2-1, with TRBD2 matching over 9 bases. The V gene end was trimmed by 4 bases and the J gene end by 3 bases; junction bases not matched to a gene: 4. This CDR3 is built from 15 residues. The CDR3 nucleotides read TGTGCCAGCAGTTGGCTAGCGGGACTCTACAATGAGCAGTTCTTC. Translating it yields CASSWLAGLYNEQFF.

This clonotype showed up many times. The rearrangement uses TRBV7-2 and TRBJ1-5; TRBD1 might be the D (6 bases). The CDR3 totals 16 residues. Germline V lookup: CDR1 SGHTA, CDR2 FQGNSA. Trimming left V 2 bases short and J 2 bases short, with 13 bases between. Written as DNA, the CDR3 is TGTGCCAGCAGCTTAAGGGGGGGGGCTGGCAATCAGCCCCAGCATTTT. Its protein is CASSLRGGAGNQPQHF.

This clonotype was observed at least ten times. The chain uses TRBV18 and TRBJ1-1; no clear D gene. This CDR3 has 15 amino acids. Germline-derived CDR1 and CDR2 are KGHSH and LQKENI. Trimming removed 4 bases from V and 7 bases from J, with 19 bases in between. The CDR3 reads CASSLGTGSALEAFF. CDR3 coding DNA: TGTGCCAGCTCACTTGGTACCGGGTCAGCACTTGAAGCTTTCTTT.

This clonotype was observed at least ten times. The chain couples TRBV2 to TRBJ2-5; maybe TRBD2 (6 bases). With 2 bases removed from V and 5 bases from J, the gap between germline ends came to 12 bases. This CDR3 comprises 14 residues. Looked up from germline, CDR1 is SNHLY and CDR2 is FYNNEI. CDR3 in DNA: TGTGCCAGCAGTGAATCGTCGGCGGGGGAGACCCAGTACTTC. Residues: CASSESSAGETQYF.

This clonotype appeared many times. The rearrangement uses TRBV12-3 or TRBV12-4 and TRBJ2-7, with D perhaps given as TRBD1 or TRBD2 (5 bases each). Trimming took off 5 bases at V and 2 bases at J, with 16 bases between the two ends. The CDR3 runs 15 residues. CDR3 nucleotide sequence: TGTGCCAGCAGTCAGGGCCAACTAGGGACCTACGAGCAGTACTTC. Translated: CASSQGQLGTYEQYF.

The chain employs TRBV6-1 and TRBJ2-4, with a weak D call TRBD2 (7 bases). This CDR3 is built from 13 residues. Germline V CDR1 and CDR2: MNHNS, SASEGT. V was pared by 6 bases and J by 9 bases, with 15 bases between. CDR3 sequence (DNA): TGTGCCAGCAGAGTGGGGGGGCCGGGCATTCAGTACTTC. Translating gives CASRVGGPGIQYF.

This clonotype has more than one count but fewer than ten. This chain links TRBV5-1 with TRBJ2-1; D might be TRBD1 or TRBD2, each matching 5 bases. This CDR3 is built from 14 residues. Germline V gives CDR1 SGHRS, CDR2 YFSETQ. Trimming shortened V by 0 bases and J by 10 bases, and 14 bases separated the two germline ends. The CDR3 bases are TGCGCCAGCAGCTTGGCGGGGCTAGCATACGAGCAGTTCTTC. Its protein product is CASSLAGLAYEQFF.

This rearrangement joins TRBV5-1 to TRBJ1-3; D might be TRBD1 (5 bases). This CDR3 comprises 15 residues. Germline CDR1 reads SGHRS; CDR2 reads YFSETQ. Trimming pared 0 bases from V and 4 bases from J, leaving 11 bases between. CDR3 residues: CASSLGQRTGNTIYF. The CDR3 DNA reads as TGCGCCAGCAGCTTGGGCCAACGGACAGGAAACACCATATATTTT.